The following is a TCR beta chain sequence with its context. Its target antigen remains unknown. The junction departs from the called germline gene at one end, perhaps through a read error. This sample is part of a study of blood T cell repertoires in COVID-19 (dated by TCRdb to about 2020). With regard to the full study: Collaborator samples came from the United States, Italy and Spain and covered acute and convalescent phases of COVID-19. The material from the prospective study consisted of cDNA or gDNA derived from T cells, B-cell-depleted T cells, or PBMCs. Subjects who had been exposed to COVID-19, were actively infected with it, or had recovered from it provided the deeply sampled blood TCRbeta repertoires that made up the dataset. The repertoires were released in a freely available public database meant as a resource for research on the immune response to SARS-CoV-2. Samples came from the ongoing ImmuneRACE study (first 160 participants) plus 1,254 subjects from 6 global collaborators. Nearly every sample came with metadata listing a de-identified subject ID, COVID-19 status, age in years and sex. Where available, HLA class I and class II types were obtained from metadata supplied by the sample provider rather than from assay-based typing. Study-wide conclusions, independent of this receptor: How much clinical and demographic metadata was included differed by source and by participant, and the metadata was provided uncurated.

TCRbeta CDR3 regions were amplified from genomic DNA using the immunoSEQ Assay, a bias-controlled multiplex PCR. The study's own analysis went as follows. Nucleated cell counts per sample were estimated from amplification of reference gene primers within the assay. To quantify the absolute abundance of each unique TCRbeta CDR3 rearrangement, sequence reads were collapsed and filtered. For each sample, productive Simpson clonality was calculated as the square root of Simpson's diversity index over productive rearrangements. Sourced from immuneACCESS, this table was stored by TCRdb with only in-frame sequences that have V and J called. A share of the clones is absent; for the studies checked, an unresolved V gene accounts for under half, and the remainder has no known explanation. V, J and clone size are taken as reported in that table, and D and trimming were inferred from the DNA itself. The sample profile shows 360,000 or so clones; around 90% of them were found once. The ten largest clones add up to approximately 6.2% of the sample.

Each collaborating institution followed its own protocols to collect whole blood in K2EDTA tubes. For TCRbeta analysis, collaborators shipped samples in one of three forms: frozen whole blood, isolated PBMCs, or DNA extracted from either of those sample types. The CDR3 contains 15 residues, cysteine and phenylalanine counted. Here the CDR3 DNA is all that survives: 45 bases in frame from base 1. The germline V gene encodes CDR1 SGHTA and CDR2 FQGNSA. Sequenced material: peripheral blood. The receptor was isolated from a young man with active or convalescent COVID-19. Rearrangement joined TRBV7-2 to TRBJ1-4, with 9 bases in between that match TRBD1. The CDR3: CASSVTGGTGSVRQF. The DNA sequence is TGTGCCAGCAGCGTTACGGGTGGGACAGGGTCCGTCCGACAATTT. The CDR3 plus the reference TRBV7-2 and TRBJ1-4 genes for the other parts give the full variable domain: GAGVSQSPSNKVTEKGKDVELRCDPISGHTALYWYRQSLGQGLEFLIYFQGNSAPDKSGLPSDRFSAERTGGSVSTLTIQRTQQEDSAVYLCASSVTGGTGSVRQFGSGTQLSVL.